The rows below give T cell receptor beta chains drawn from one sample of a study of CD8+CD57+ T cells in acquired aplastic anemia. TCRdb used MiXCR to reprocess the reads, holding one entry per CDR3 protein. The data show tens of thousands of distinct CDR3 sequences, roughly 69% seen once. The sequencing sample was made of sorted CD4+, CD8+, or CD8+CD57+ T cells (not recorded which) from PBMCs. The receptors stem from a human donor in good health, serving as a control. Each CDR3 is given with its conserved first and last residue. D genes are given only for firm matches. Only some rows state a clone size, as once, few, many or a class for expanded clones.

V gene: TRBV6-1; clone size: many; J gene: TRBJ2-2; D gene: -; CDR3 protein: CASSEGAALFTGELFF; CDR3 DNA: TGTGCCAGCAGTGAAGGGGCAGCTCTATTCACCGGGGAGCTGTTTTTT
V gene: TRBV12-3/TRBV12-4; clone size: -; J gene: TRBJ1-1; D gene: -; CDR3 protein: CASSFNTEAFF; CDR3 DNA: TGTGCCAGCAGCTTTAACACTGAAGCTTTCTTT
V gene: TRBV11-1; clone size: -; J gene: TRBJ1-4; D gene: -; CDR3 protein: CASSLPRRGGRGKLFF; CDR3 DNA: TGTGCCAGCAGCTTACCCCGGAGAGGAGGCAGGGGAAAACTGTTTTTT
V gene: TRBV20-1; clone size: once; J gene: TRBJ2-3; D gene: -; CDR3 protein: CSARQVGTDTQYF; CDR3 DNA: TGCAGTGCTAGACAGGTTGGCACAGATACGCAGTATTTT
V gene: TRBV9; clone size: -; J gene: TRBJ2-3; D gene: TRBD2; CDR3 protein: CASSELAGGTDTQYF; CDR3 DNA: TGTGCCAGCAGTGAACTCGCGGGAGGTACAGATACGCAGTATTTT
V gene: TRBV19; clone size: -; J gene: TRBJ1-2; D gene: -; CDR3 protein: CASSISGSYGYTF; CDR3 DNA: TGTGCCAGTAGTATATCGGGCAGCTATGGCTACACCTTC
V gene: TRBV19; clone size: few; J gene: TRBJ2-7; D gene: -; CDR3 protein: CASRPSASSYEQYF; CDR3 DNA: TGTGCCAGTAGGCCTTCAGCGAGCTCCTACGAGCAGTACTTC
V gene: TRBV20-1; clone size: -; J gene: TRBJ1-6; D gene: -; CDR3 protein: CSARGTAGSPLHF; CDR3 DNA: TGCAGTGCTAGGGGGACGGCCGGATCACCCCTCCACTTT
V gene: TRBV24-1; clone size: -; J gene: TRBJ2-1; D gene: TRBD2; CDR3 protein: CATAREGQHDEQFF; CDR3 DNA: TGTGCCACCGCGCGGGAGGGCCAGCATGATGAGCAGTTCTTC
V gene: TRBV10-3; clone size: -; J gene: TRBJ2-5; D gene: TRBD2; CDR3 protein: CAISAGERETQYF; CDR3 DNA: TGTGCCATCAGCGCGGGGGAGCGGGAGACCCAGTACTTC
V gene: TRBV19; clone size: -; J gene: TRBJ1-1; D gene: -; CDR3 protein: CASSGSYPMNTEAFF; CDR3 DNA: TGTGCCAGTAGTGGGAGTTATCCGATGAACACTGAAGCTTTCTTT
V gene: TRBV2; clone size: -; J gene: TRBJ1-2; D gene: TRBD1; CDR3 protein: CASSEASGGGYGYTF; CDR3 DNA: TGTGCCAGCAGTGAAGCTTCAGGGGGAGGATATGGCTACACCTTC
V gene: TRBV7-9; clone size: few; J gene: TRBJ2-7; D gene: -; CDR3 protein: CASSLASGEQYF; CDR3 DNA: TGTGCCAGCAGCTTAGCTTCAGGCGAGCAGTACTTC
V gene: TRBV2; clone size: -; J gene: TRBJ2-7; D gene: -; CDR3 protein: CASSYSQGYEQHF; CDR3 DNA: TGTGCCAGCAGTTACTCCCAGGGGTACGAGCAGCACTTC
V gene: TRBV6-5; clone size: many; J gene: TRBJ2-3; D gene: TRBD2; CDR3 protein: CASSSSGGSTDTQYF; CDR3 DNA: TGTGCCAGCAGTTCTAGCGGGGGTAGCACAGATACGCAGTATTTT
V gene: TRBV20-1; clone size: -; J gene: TRBJ2-5; D gene: -; CDR3 protein: CSARGDQETQYF; CDR3 DNA: TGCAGTGCTAGAGGAGACCAAGAGACCCAGTACTTC
V gene: TRBV2; clone size: -; J gene: TRBJ1-4; D gene: -; CDR3 protein: CASSRAGLREKLFF; CDR3 DNA: TGTGCCAGCAGCCGGGCAGGTCTAAGGGAAAAACTGTTTTTT
V gene: TRBV10-3; clone size: -; J gene: TRBJ2-3; D gene: -; CDR3 protein: CATRGGGTDTQYF; CDR3 DNA: TGTGCCACACGGGGTGGGGGCACAGATACGCAGTATTTT
V gene: TRBV3-1; clone size: -; J gene: TRBJ2-1; D gene: -; CDR3 protein: CASSVREGLTYNEQFF; CDR3 DNA: TGTGCCAGCAGCGTACGCGAGGGGTTAACCTACAATGAGCAGTTCTTC
V gene: TRBV7-3; clone size: medium-sized; J gene: TRBJ2-5; D gene: -; CDR3 protein: CASSLSQPGTQYF; CDR3 DNA: TGTGCCAGCAGCTTGAGTCAGCCGGGGACCCAGTACTTC
V gene: TRBV10-3; clone size: -; J gene: TRBJ2-3; D gene: TRBD2; CDR3 protein: CAIRPAGTSTDTQYF; CDR3 DNA: TGTGCCATCAGGCCAGCGGGGACGAGCACAGATACGCAGTATTTT
V gene: TRBV10-2; clone size: few; J gene: TRBJ1-5; D gene: -; CDR3 protein: CASSGQFNQPQHF; CDR3 DNA: TGCGCCAGCTCTGGACAGTTCAATCAGCCCCAGCATTTT